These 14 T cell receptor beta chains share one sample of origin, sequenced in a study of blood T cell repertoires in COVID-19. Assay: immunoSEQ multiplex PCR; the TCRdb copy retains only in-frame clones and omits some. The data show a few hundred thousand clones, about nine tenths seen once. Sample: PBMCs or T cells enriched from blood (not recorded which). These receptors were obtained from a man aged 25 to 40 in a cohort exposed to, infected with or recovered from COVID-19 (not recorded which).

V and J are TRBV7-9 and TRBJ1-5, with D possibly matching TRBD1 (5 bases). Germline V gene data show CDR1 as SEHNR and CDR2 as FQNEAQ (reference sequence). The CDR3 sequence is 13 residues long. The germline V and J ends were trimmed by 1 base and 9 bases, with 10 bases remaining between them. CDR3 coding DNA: TGTGCCAGCAGCTTAGGGGGCGACAGGCCCCAGCATTTT. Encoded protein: CASSLGGDRPQHF.

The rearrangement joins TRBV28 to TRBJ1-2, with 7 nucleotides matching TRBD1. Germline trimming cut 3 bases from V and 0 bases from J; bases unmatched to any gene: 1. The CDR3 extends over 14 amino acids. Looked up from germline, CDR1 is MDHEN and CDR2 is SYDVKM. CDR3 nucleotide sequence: TGTGCCAGCAGTTTGGACAGGTCTAACTATGGCTACACCTTC. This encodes CASSLDRSNYGYTF.

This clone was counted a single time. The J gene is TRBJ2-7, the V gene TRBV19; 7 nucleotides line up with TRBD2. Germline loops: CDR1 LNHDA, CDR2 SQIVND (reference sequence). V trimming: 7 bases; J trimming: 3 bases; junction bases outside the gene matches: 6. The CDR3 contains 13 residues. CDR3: CASTVGEGYEQYF. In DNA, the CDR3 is TGTGCCAGTACCGTTGGGGAGGGCTACGAGCAGTACTTC. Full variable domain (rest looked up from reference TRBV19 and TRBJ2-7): DGGITQSPKYLFRKEGQNVTLSCEQNLNHDAMYWYRQDPGQGLRLIYYSQIVNDFQKGDIAEGYSVSREKKESFPLTVTSAQKNPTAFYLCASTVGEGYEQYFGPGTRLTVT.

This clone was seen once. CDR3 sequence (DNA): TGTGCCAGCAGTTTTCCTTGGACTAGCGGCAATCAGCCCCAGCATTTT. It codes for CASSFPWTSGNQPQHF. This rearrangement joins TRBV28 to TRBJ1-5; D gene uncertain. This CDR3 contains 16 residues. Germline CDR1 reads MDHEN; CDR2 reads SYDVKM. Trimming stripped 3 bases from V and 2 bases from J, with 14 bases between.

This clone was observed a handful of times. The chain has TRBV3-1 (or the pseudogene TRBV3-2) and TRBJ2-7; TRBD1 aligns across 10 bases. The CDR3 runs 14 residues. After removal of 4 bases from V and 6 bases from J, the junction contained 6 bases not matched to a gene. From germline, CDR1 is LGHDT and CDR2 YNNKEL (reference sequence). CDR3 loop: CASSLRDRGSEQYF. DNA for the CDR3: TGTGCCAGCAGCCTCCGGGACAGGGGTTCCGAGCAGTACTTC.

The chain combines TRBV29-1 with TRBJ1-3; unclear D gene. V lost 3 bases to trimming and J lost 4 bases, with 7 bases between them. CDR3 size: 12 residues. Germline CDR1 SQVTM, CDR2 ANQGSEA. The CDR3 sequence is CSVDGLGNTIYF. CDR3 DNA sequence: TGCAGCGTTGATGGACTGGGAAACACCATATATTTT.

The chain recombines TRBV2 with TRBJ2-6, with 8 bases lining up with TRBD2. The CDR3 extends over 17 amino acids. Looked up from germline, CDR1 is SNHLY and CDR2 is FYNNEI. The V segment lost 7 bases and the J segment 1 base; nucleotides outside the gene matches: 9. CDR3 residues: CASNLLGGRSGANVLTF. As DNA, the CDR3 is TGTGCCAGCAACTTGCTTGGCGGGAGGTCTGGGGCCAACGTCCTGACTTTC.

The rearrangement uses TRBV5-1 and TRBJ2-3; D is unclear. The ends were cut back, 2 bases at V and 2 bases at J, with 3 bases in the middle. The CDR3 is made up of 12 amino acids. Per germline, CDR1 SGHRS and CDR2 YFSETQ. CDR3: CASSFLTDTQYF. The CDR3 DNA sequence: TGCGCCAGCAGCTTCCTCACAGATACGCAGTATTTT.

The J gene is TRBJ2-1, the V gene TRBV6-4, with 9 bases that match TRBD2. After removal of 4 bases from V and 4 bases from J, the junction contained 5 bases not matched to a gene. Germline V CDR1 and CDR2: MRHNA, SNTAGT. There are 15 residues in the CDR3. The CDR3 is CASSAEAGGYNEQFF. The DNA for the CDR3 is TGTGCCAGCAGTGCTGAAGCGGGGGGATACAATGAGCAGTTCTTC.

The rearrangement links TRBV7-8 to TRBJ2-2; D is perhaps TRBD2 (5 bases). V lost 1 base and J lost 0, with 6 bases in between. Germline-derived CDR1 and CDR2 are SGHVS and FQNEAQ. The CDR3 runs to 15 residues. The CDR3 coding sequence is TGTGCCAGCAGCTTAGGACTAACGAACACCGGGGAGCTGTTTTTT. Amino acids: CASSLGLTNTGELFF.

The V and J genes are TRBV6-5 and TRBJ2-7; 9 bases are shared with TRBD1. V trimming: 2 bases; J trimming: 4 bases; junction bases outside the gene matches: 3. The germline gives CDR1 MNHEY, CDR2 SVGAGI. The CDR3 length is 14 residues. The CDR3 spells CASSYLQGAYEQYF. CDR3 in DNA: TGTGCCAGCAGTTACCTACAGGGGGCGTACGAGCAGTACTTC.

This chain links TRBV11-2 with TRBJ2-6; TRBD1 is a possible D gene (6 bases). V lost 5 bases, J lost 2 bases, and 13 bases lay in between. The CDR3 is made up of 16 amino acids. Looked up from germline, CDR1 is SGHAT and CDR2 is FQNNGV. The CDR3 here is CASSRSRGTGANVLTF. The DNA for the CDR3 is TGTGCCAGCAGCCGATCCAGGGGAACTGGGGCCAACGTCCTGACTTTC. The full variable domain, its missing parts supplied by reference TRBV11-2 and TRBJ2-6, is EAGVAQSPRYKIIEKRQSVAFWCNPISGHATLYWYQQILGQGPKLLIQFQNNGVVDDSQLPKDRFSAERLKGVDSTLKIQPAKLEDSAVYLCASSRSRGTGANVLTFGAGSRLTVL.

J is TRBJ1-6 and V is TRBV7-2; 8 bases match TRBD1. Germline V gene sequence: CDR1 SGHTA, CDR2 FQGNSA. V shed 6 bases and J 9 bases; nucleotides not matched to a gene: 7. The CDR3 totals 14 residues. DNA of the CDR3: TGTGCCAGCAGTGAAGGGACAGGAGGTTCACCCCTCCACTTT. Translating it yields CASSEGTGGSPLHF.

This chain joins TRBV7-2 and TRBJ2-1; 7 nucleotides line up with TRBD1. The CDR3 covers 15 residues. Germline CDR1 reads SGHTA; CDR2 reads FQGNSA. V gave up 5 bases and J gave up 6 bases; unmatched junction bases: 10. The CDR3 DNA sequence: TGTGCCAGCAGCGGGGGTACAAGGGGGCTCAATGAGCAGTTCTTC. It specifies CASSGGTRGLNEQFF.